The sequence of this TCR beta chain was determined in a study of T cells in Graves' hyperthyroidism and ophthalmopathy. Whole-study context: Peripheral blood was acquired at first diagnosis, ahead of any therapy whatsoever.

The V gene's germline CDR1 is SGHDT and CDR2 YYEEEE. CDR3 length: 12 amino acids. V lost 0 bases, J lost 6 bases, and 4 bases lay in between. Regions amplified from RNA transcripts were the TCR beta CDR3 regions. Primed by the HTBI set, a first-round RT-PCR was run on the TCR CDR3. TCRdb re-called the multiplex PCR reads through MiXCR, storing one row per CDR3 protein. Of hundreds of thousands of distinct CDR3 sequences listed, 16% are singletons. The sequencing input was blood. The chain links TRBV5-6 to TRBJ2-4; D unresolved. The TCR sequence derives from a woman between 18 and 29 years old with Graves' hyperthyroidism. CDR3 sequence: CASSLDRNIQYF. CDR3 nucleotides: TGTGCCAGCAGCTTGGACAGAAACATTCAGTACTTC. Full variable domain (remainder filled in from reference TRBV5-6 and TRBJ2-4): DAGVTQSPTHLIKTRGQQVTLRCSPKSGHDTVSWYQQALGQGPQFIFQYYEEEERQRGNFPDRFSGHQFPNYSSELNVNALLLGDSALYLCASSLDRNIQYFGAGTRLSVL.